The 20 T cell receptor beta chains presented below share a single source sample, sequenced in a study of blood T cell repertoires in COVID-19. Clones were sequenced by immunoSEQ multiplex PCR, and TCRdb holds only the in-frame ones, with some missing. The data contain 90,000 or so clones, under 90% of them singletons. The sequencing input was peripheral blood. The receptor set was obtained from a woman in her 70s with acute or convalescent COVID-19.

The V gene is TRBV29-1, the J gene TRBJ2-7; a weak D match, TRBD2 (5 bases). Germline CDR1 and CDR2: SQVTM and ANQGSEA. With 0 bases removed from V and 1 base from J, the gap between germline ends came to 13 bases. This CDR3 spans 15 amino acids. The CDR3 loop reads CSVEDPGIGSYEQYF. The CDR3 nucleotides read TGCAGCGTTGAAGATCCCGGGATAGGATCCTACGAGCAGTACTTC.

V and J are TRBV20-1 and TRBJ2-1; no reliable D call. V lost 3 bases to trimming and J lost 6 bases, with 6 bases between them. The CDR3 covers 11 residues. The germline V gene encodes CDR1 DFQATT and CDR2 SNEGSKA (reference sequence). For the CDR3, the DNA is TGCAGTGCTAGCCCCCGCAATGAGCAGTTCTTC. This encodes CSASPRNEQFF.

This chain connects TRBV28 to TRBJ2-3; a possible D gene is TRBD2 (6 bases). Germline CDR1 MDHEN, CDR2 SYDVKM. The V end lost 2 bases, the J end lost 1 base, and 10 bases lay between the germline ends. CDR3 length: 15 amino acids. CDR3 DNA: TGTGCCAGCAGTTTAAGGGGAGGCGGCACAGATACGCAGTATTTT. Protein: CASSLRGGGTDTQYF.

This clone appeared a single time. This sequence joins TRBV5-6 and TRBJ2-1, with 8 bases lining up with TRBD1. V dropped 0 bases and J dropped 3; count of bases not matched to a gene: 8. The germline V gene encodes CDR1 SGHDT and CDR2 YYEEEE. The CDR3 totals 17 residues. DNA of the CDR3: TGTGCCAGCAGCTTGGGTCTGGGACAGGCCATCTACAATGAGCAGTTCTTC. Amino acids: CASSLGLGQAIYNEQFF.

CDR3 loop: CASSRVTSGANVLTF. The CDR3 coding sequence is TGTGCCAGCAGCCGGGTGACGTCTGGGGCCAACGTCCTGACTTTC. V is TRBV5-8 and J is TRBJ2-6; D remains unclear. V lost 4 bases and J 1 base, leaving 9 bases between the germline ends. Germline V gives CDR1 SGHTS, CDR2 YDEGEE. This CDR3 has 15 amino acids.

The chain links TRBV18 to TRBJ2-7; D is undetermined. Germline-derived CDR1 and CDR2 are KGHSH and LQKENI. The germline V and J ends were trimmed by 3 bases and 4 bases, with 13 bases remaining between them. CDR3 length: 14 amino acids. Here the CDR3 DNA reads TGTGCCAGCTCACCCGTGGAGACGACGTACGAGCAGTACTTC. Protein sequence: CASSPVETTYEQYF.

The V gene is TRBV10-3, the J gene TRBJ1-2; 7 bases are a match to TRBD1. The J segment lost 2 bases and the V segment lost 5 bases, leaving 5 bases of the junction unmatched. The germline V gene encodes CDR1 ENHRY and CDR2 SYGVKD. The CDR3 extends over 14 amino acids. This CDR3 is CAISTGQLNYGYTF. Here the CDR3 DNA reads TGTGCCATCAGTACGGGACAGCTAAACTATGGCTACACCTTC.

Only a few counts were recorded for this clone. The chain carries TRBV28 and TRBJ1-4; D call uncertain. Germline V lookup: CDR1 MDHEN, CDR2 SYDVKM. V lost 7 bases and J 8 bases, leaving 14 bases between the germline ends. This CDR3 contains 13 residues. The CDR3 DNA follows: TGTGCCAGCACCCCCGGGTCGGGGGAAAAACTGTTTTTT. It encodes CASTPGSGEKLFF. The full variable domain, with the rest looked up from reference TRBV28 and TRBJ1-4, is DVKVTQSSRYLVKRTGEKVFLECVQDMDHENMFWYRQDPGLGLRLIYFSYDVKMKEKGDIPEGYSVSREKKERFSLILESASTNQTSMYLCASTPGSGEKLFFGSGTQLSVL.

This clone was seen only once. J is TRBJ1-5 and V is TRBV5-8; D remains unclear. Germline CDR1 reads SGHTS; CDR2 reads YDEGEE. The V end lost 2 bases, the J end lost 5 bases, and 8 bases lay between the germline ends. This CDR3 is 13 amino acids long. CDR3 sequence: CASSFNSDQPQHF. The CDR3 nucleotides read TGTGCCAGCAGCTTTAACAGTGATCAGCCCCAGCATTTT.

V usage is TRBV14 and J usage is TRBJ1-2, with no clear D. Germline V lookup: CDR1 SGHDN, CDR2 FVKESK. This CDR3 region has 14 residues. V lost 1 base and J 0 bases, leaving 6 bases between the germline ends. The chain's CDR3 is CASSQVRANYGYTF. The CDR3 DNA reads as TGTGCCAGCAGCCAAGTGAGGGCTAACTATGGCTACACCTTC.

This chain connects TRBV5-6 to TRBJ1-5, with 7 bases fitting TRBD1. The ends lost 6 bases at V and 7 bases at J; junction bases unmatched: 13. The germline CDR1 and CDR2 sequences are SGHDT and YYEEEE. There are 15 residues in the CDR3. The CDR3 DNA follows: TGTGCCAGCACACTAAACAGGGGACGGGGACAGCCCCAGCATTTT. Encoded protein: CASTLNRGRGQPQHF.

The chain uses TRBV23-1 and TRBJ1-1; tentatively, D is TRBD1 (5 bases). TRBV23-1 is an ORF; its function is uncertain. V was clipped by 0 bases and J by 4 bases, with 12 bases between them. This CDR3 is built from 15 residues. The CDR3 DNA follows: TGCGCCAGCAGTCAATCGGGGGGTGTTGGCACTGAAGCTTTCTTT. Encoded protein: CASSQSGGVGTEAFF.

The chain uses TRBV6-4 and TRBJ1-2; no clear D gene. Germline V CDR1 and CDR2: MRHNA, SNTAGT. The CDR3 runs to 14 residues. Deletions cut 2 bases from V and 2 bases from J, with 9 bases between. The CDR3 region has the DNA TGTGCCAGCAGTGACGGTAGAGAGAACTATGGCTACACCTTC. This translates into CASSDGRENYGYTF.

The chain uses TRBV30 and TRBJ2-2; the match to TRBD2 covers 13 bases. Germline-derived CDR1 and CDR2 are GTSNPN and SVGIG (reference sequence). Trimming took 8 bases from V and 1 from J; bases not matched to a gene: 13. This CDR3 is 18 amino acids long. For the CDR3, the DNA is TGTGCCCGGCAAACGGGACTAGCGGGATTTGGGAACACCGGGGAGCTGTTTTTT. Its protein is CARQTGLAGFGNTGELFF.

The CDR3 here is CASSPVGTSGYWDEQFF. Here the CDR3 DNA reads TGTGCCAGCAGCCCAGTGGGGACTAGCGGTTACTGGGATGAGCAGTTCTTC. The chain recombines TRBV7-9 with TRBJ2-1; 11 nucleotides line up with TRBD2. V lost 5 bases, J lost 8 bases, and 14 bases stayed unmatched. The CDR3 consists of 17 residues. Per the germline V gene, CDR1 is SEHNR and CDR2 is FQNEAQ (reference sequence).

The chain employs TRBV6-5 and TRBJ2-1, with D tentatively TRBD2 (6 bases). This CDR3 region has 12 residues. Trimming removed 8 bases from V and 7 bases from J, with 12 bases in between. The germline gives CDR1 MNHEY, CDR2 SVGAGI. The CDR3 here is CASWREGNEQFF. CDR3 in DNA: TGTGCCAGCTGGCGGGAAGGGAATGAGCAGTTCTTC.

The chain uses TRBV5-1 and TRBJ2-6; a possible D gene is TRBD2 (6 bases). CDR3 length equals 16 residues. Trimming took off 0 bases at V and 4 bases at J, with 11 bases between the two ends. Germline V gene lookup returns CDR1 SGHRS and CDR2 YFSETQ. CDR3 loop: CASSLGGGMGANVLTF. In DNA, the CDR3 is TGCGCCAGCAGCTTGGGAGGAGGGATGGGGGCCAACGTCCTGACTTTC. Based on the CDR3 plus reference TRBV5-1 and TRBJ2-6, the full variable domain is KAGVTQTPRYLIKTRGQQVTLSCSPISGHRSVSWYQQTPGQGLQFLFEYFSETQRNKGNFPGRFSGRQFSNSRSEMNVSTLELGDSALYLCASSLGGGMGANVLTFGAGSRLTVL.

In this sample, this clone turned up a few times. The genes are TRBV2 and TRBJ1-2; 8 positions agree with TRBD1. Germline-derived CDR1 and CDR2 are SNHLY and FYNNEI. V lost 6 bases and J lost 6; bases outside the gene matches: 15. The CDR3 spans 16 residues. The DNA of the CDR3 is TGTGCCAGCAGACTCACCCGGACAGGGCTGAAGCATGGCTACACCTTC. This codes for CASRLTRTGLKHGYTF.

CDR3 amino acids: CATSDRSGGWGQPQHF. CDR3 bases: TGTGCCACCAGTGACCGATCGGGGGGCTGGGGTCAGCCCCAGCATTTT. The rearrangement links TRBV24-1 to TRBJ1-5; D is perhaps TRBD1 (6 bases). V lost 4 bases, J lost 6 bases, and 18 bases lay in between. Germline V gene lookup returns CDR1 KGHDR and CDR2 SFDVKD. The CDR3 length is 16 residues.

The rearrangement joins TRBV27 to TRBJ1-6, with D possibly being TRBD1 (5 bases). Trimming pared 5 bases from V and 9 bases from J, leaving 14 bases between. The CDR3 contains 14 residues. The V gene's germline CDR1 is MNHEY and CDR2 SMNVEV (reference sequence). CDR3 in DNA: TGTGCCAGCAGTATGGACATCGTACCTTCACCCCTCCACTTT. It codes for CASSMDIVPSPLHF.